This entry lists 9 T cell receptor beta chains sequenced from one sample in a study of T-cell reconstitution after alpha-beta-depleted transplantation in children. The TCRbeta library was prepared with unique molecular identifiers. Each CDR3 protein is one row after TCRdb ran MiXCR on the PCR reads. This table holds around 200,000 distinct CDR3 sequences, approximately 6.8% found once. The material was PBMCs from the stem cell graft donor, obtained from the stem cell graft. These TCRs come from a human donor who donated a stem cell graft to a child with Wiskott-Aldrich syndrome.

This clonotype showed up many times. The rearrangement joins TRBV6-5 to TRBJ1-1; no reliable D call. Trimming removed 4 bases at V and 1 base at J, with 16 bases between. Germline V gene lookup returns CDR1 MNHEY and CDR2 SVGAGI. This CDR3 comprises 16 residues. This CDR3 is CASSWQKPPSNTEAFF. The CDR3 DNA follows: TGTGCCAGCAGTTGGCAGAAGCCCCCTTCGAACACTGAAGCTTTCTTT.

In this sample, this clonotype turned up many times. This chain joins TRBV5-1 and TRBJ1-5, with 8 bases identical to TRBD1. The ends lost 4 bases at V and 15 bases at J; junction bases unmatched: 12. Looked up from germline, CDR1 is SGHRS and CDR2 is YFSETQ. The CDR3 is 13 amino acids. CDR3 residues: CASSPTSTGALHF. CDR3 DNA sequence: TGCGCCAGCAGCCCCACCTCGACAGGGGCTTTGCATTTT. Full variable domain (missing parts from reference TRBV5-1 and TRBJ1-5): KAGVTQTPRYLIKTRGQQVTLSCSPISGHRSVSWYQQTPGQGLQFLFEYFSETQRNKGNFPGRFSGRQFSNSRSEMNVSTLELGDSALYLCASSPTSTGALHFGDGTRLSIL.

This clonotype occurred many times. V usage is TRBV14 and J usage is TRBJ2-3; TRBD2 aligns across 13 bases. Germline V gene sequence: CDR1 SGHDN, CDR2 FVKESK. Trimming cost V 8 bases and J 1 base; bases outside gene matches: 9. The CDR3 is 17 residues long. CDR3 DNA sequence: TGTGCCAGCGGGTGGACTAGCGGGAGTTGGGGCACAGATACGCAGTATTTT. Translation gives CASGWTSGSWGTDTQYF. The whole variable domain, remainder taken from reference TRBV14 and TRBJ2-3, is EAGVTQFPSHSVIEKGQTVTLRCDPISGHDNLYWYRRVMGKEIKFLLHFVKESKQDESGMPNNRFLAERTGGTYSTLKVQPAELEDSGVYFCASGWTSGSWGTDTQYFGPGTRLTVL.

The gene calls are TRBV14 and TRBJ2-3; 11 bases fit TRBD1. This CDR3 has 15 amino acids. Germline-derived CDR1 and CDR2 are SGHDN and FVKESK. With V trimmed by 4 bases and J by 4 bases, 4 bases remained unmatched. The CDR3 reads CASSLRTGGADTQYF. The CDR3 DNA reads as TGTGCCAGCAGCCTAAGGACAGGGGGCGCAGATACGCAGTATTTT.

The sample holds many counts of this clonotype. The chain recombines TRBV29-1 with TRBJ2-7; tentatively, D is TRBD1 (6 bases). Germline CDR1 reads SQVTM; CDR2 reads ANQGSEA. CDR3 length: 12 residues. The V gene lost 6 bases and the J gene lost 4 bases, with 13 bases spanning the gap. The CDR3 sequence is CSVNFGQYEQYF. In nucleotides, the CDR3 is TGCAGCGTCAATTTCGGACAGTACGAGCAGTACTTC.

CDR3 protein: CASSQDSGRVGTEAFF. For the CDR3, the DNA is TGCGCCAGCAGCCAAGATTCCGGCAGGGTCGGGACTGAAGCTTTCTTT. This chain uses TRBV4-1 with TRBJ1-1, with D possibly being TRBD1 (5 bases). The CDR3 has 16 residues. V lost 0 bases, J lost 5 bases, and 16 bases lay in between. Germline V lookup: CDR1 MGHRA, CDR2 YSYEKL.

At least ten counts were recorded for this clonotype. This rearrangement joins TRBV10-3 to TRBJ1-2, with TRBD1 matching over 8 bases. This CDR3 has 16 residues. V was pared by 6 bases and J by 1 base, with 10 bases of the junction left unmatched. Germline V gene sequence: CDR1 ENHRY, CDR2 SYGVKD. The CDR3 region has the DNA TGTGCCATCAGCCGCCAGGGACAGGATCTTAACTATGGCTACACCTTC. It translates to CAISRQGQDLNYGYTF.

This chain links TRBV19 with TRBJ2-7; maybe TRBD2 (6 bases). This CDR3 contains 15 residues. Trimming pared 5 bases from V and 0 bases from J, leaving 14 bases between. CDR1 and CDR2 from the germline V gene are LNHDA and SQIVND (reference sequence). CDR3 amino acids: CASSRLAGSSYEQYF. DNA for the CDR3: TGTGCCAGTAGTCGCTTGGCGGGAAGCTCCTACGAGCAGTACTTC.

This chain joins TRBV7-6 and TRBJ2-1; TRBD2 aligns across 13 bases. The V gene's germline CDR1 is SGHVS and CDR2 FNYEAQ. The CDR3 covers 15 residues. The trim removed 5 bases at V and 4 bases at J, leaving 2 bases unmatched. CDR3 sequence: CASSGGLAGYNEQFF. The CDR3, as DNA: TGTGCCAGCAGCGGGGGACTAGCGGGGTACAATGAGCAGTTCTTC.